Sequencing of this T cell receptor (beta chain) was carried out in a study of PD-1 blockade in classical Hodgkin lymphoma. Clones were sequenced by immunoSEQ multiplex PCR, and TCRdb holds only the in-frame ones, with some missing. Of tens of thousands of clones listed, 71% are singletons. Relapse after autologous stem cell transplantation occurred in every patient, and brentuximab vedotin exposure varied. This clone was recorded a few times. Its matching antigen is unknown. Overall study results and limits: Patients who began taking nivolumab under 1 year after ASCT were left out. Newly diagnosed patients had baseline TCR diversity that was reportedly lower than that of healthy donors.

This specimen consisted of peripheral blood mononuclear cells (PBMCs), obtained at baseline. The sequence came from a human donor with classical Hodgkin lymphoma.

This CDR3 reads CASSQEGRTGGSPLHF. In DNA form, the CDR3 reads TGCGCCAGCAGCCAAGAGGGGCGGACAGGGGGTTCACCCCTCCACTTT. V gene TRBV4-1 combines with J gene TRBJ1-6; 10 bases line up with TRBD1. The CDR3 covers 16 residues. The J segment lost 9 bases and the V segment lost 0 bases, leaving 5 bases of the junction unmatched. The germline V gene has CDR1 MGHRA and CDR2 YSYEKL.